These 22 T cell receptor beta chains were all obtained from the same sample, sequenced in a study of blood T cell repertoires in COVID-19 (dated by TCRdb to 2018 to 2021). Library prep was done by the immunoSEQ multiplex PCR assay. This immuneACCESS table, as held by TCRdb, lists in-frame sequences with V and J called but not all clones. Of the missing ones, under half trace to an unresolved V gene in checked studies; the others have no known cause. For this sample the table gives around 250,000 clones, of which about 83% were detected only once. The biggest ten clones account for approximately 2% of the sample. Sample: PBMCs or T cells enriched from blood (not recorded which). The receptor set was obtained from a woman between 45 and 65 years old who had recovered from COVID-19.

This CDR3 reads CASSKGDRGEKPQHF. CDR3 coding DNA: TGTGCCAGCAGCAAAGGGGACAGGGGTGAGAAGCCCCAGCATTTT. The chain uses TRBV21-1 and TRBJ1-5; no DNA check was done on the table's D call, TRBD1. TRBV21-1 is a pseudogene locus. CDR3 length equals 15 residues.

In this sample, this clone turned up a few times. The CDR3 DNA reads as TGTGCCAGCAGTTTAGCCCGGGAGCAGTACTTC. As protein: CASSLAREQYF. The J gene is TRBJ2-7, the V gene TRBV28; D uncertain. The CDR3 extends over 11 amino acids. Germline values: CDR1 MDHEN, CDR2 SYDVKM. Trimming pared 2 bases from V and 7 bases from J, leaving 6 bases between.

This chain joins TRBV7-8 and TRBJ1-4; 8 bases agree with TRBD1. Germline-derived CDR1 and CDR2 are SGHVS and FQNEAQ. Trimming removed 5 bases from V and 7 bases from J; junction bases left unmatched: 9. The CDR3 consists of 15 residues. CDR3 DNA sequence: TGTGCCAGCAGCACGAGACAGGGGTTAAGTGAAAAACTGTTTTTT. As protein: CASSTRQGLSEKLFF.

The V gene is TRBV11-3, the J gene TRBJ2-1, with D maybe TRBD2 (6 bases). The CDR3 is 13 residues long. The V and J ends lost 7 bases and 6 bases respectively, with 13 bases between them. Germline CDR1 SGHNT, CDR2 YENEEA. The CDR3 region is CASNLASGNEQFF. In DNA form, the CDR3 reads TGTGCCAGCAATCTAGCGTCGGGCAATGAGCAGTTCTTC.

The chain joins TRBV5-1 to TRBJ2-3; 7 bases line up with TRBD2. The trim removed 1 base at V and 1 base at J, leaving 6 bases unmatched. The CDR3 runs to 16 residues. The germline V gene has CDR1 SGHRS and CDR2 YFSETQ. The CDR3 region has the DNA TGCGCCAGCAGCTTGAATTGGGCGGGAGGCACAGATACGCAGTATTTT. This sequence encodes CASSLNWAGGTDTQYF.

Only one count was recorded for this clone. This sequence joins TRBV30 and TRBJ1-5; D is perhaps TRBD1 (5 bases). The CDR3 length is 13 residues. Between the trimmed V and J ends, which lost 0 bases and 7 bases, there was a span of 10 bases. Per the germline V gene, CDR1 is GTSNPN and CDR2 is SVGIG (reference sequence). The DNA of the CDR3 is TGTGCCTGGAGTGTAGGGGTTGCACAGCCCCAGCATTTT. Its protein product is CAWSVGVAQPQHF.

V usage is TRBV4-3 and J usage is TRBJ1-1; a weak D match, TRBD1 (5 bases). Between the trimmed V and J ends, which lost 1 base and 1 base, there was a span of 10 bases. Germline V CDR1 and CDR2: LGHNA, YSLEER. The CDR3 contains 15 residues. CDR3 amino acids: CASSQGVGGNTEAFF. In nucleotides, the CDR3 is TGCGCCAGCAGCCAAGGGGTGGGGGGGAACACTGAAGCTTTCTTT.

A remark on this clone: At the DNA level, this CDR3 is encoded by other sequences in the same sample as well. The chain is built from TRBV5-1 and TRBJ2-1; 9 bases are shared with TRBD1. Losses at the gene ends were 3 bases for V and 4 bases for J; bases not matched to a gene: 5. This CDR3 has 15 amino acids. In germline, CDR1 is SGHRS, CDR2 YFSETQ. The CDR3, as DNA: TGCGCCAGCAGCTCGGGACAGGGTAGTTACAATGAGCAGTTCTTC. Amino acids: CASSSGQGSYNEQFF.

The chain couples TRBV4-3 to TRBJ2-7; 11 nucleotides align to TRBD2. This CDR3 spans 18 amino acids. CDR1 is LGHNA, CDR2 YSLEER, per germline. Trimming removed 0 bases from V and 0 bases from J; junction bases left unmatched: 7. The CDR3 loop is CASSQEWLAGGVSYEQYF. DNA of the CDR3: TGCGCCAGCAGCCAAGAATGGCTAGCGGGAGGCGTCTCCTACGAGCAGTACTTC.

V gene TRBV4-1 combines with J gene TRBJ1-2; no firm D call. This CDR3 is built from 14 residues. Trimming cost V 1 base and J 3 bases, with 9 bases left between them. In germline, CDR1 is MGHRA, CDR2 YSYEKL. The CDR3 spells CASSQVGSDYGYTF. CDR3 nucleotide sequence: TGCGCCAGCAGCCAAGTGGGCTCTGACTATGGCTACACCTTC.

The chain uses TRBV19 and TRBJ1-1; D is perhaps TRBD1 (5 bases). V was clipped by 4 bases and J by 1 base, with 16 bases between them. Looked up from germline, CDR1 is LNHDA and CDR2 is SQIVND (reference sequence). This CDR3 spans 16 amino acids. DNA for the CDR3: TGTGCCAGTAGTAACTGGGTCCAGGGAGGGAACACTGAAGCTTTCTTT. Protein sequence: CASSNWVQGGNTEAFF.

The chain has TRBV7-8 and TRBJ1-2; TRBD1 matches 8 bases. CDR1 and CDR2 (germline): SGHVS, FQNEAQ. This CDR3 spans 14 amino acids. The ends lost 5 bases at V and 1 base at J; junction bases unmatched: 3. The DNA for the CDR3 is TGTGCCAGCAGCCCGGACAGGGATAACTATGGCTACACCTTC. Amino acid sequence: CASSPDRDNYGYTF.

This clone has just a few counts. The chain couples TRBV5-1 to TRBJ2-7; 7 bases are a match to TRBD1. The V gene end was trimmed by 4 bases and the J gene end by 4 bases; junction bases not matched to a gene: 11. Germline CDR1 and CDR2: SGHRS and YFSETQ. The CDR3 runs to 15 residues. The CDR3 is CASSPRQGTPYEQYF. The CDR3 coding sequence is TGCGCCAGCAGCCCCAGACAGGGTACCCCGTACGAGCAGTACTTC.

The chain employs TRBV2 and TRBJ2-5, with 11 bases aligning to TRBD1. From germline, CDR1 is SNHLY and CDR2 FYNNEI. The CDR3 length is 18 residues. V shed 6 bases, J shed 4 bases, and the junction held 16 bases outside the gene matches. Here the CDR3 reads CASRGAGTGGGIRETQYF. CDR3 sequence (DNA): TGTGCCAGCAGAGGAGCCGGGACAGGGGGAGGGATTCGAGAGACCCAGTACTTC.

The chain combines TRBV4-3 with TRBJ2-1, with 10 bases that match TRBD2. CDR3 size: 19 residues. After removal of 0 bases from V and 6 bases from J, the junction contained 14 bases not matched to a gene. Germline V lookup: CDR1 LGHNA, CDR2 YSLEER. In nucleotides, the CDR3 is TGCGCCAGCAGCCAAGATTTTGCTAGCGGGAGCTTGGGTATCAATGAGCAGTTCTTC. Its translation: CASSQDFASGSLGINEQFF.

This clone was seen just once. The chain is built from TRBV19 and TRBJ2-5, with 8 positions matching TRBD1. The CDR3 length is 15 residues. The germline CDR1 and CDR2 sequences are LNHDA and SQIVND (reference sequence). After removal of 2 bases from V and 5 bases from J, the junction contained 7 bases not matched to a gene. CDR3 in amino acids: CASSIRRTGQETQYF. CDR3 DNA: TGTGCCAGTAGTATACGCCGGACAGGGCAGGAGACCCAGTACTTC.

This chain connects TRBV12-2 to TRBJ2-3; the listed D gene, TRBD1, was not tested against the DNA. TRBV12-2 is described as a pseudogene. The CDR3 contains 16 residues. The CDR3 protein is CASRLRDSSPADTQYF. The CDR3, as DNA: TGTGCAAGTCGCTTAAGGGACAGCAGTCCGGCAGATACGCAGTATTTT.

This clone was detected only once. The rearrangement uses TRBV5-1 and TRBJ2-1, with 10 bases aligning to TRBD2. There are 15 residues in the CDR3. With V trimmed by 2 bases and J by 6 bases, 5 bases remained unmatched. Germline CDR1 SGHRS, CDR2 YFSETQ. The CDR3 sequence: CASSFLAGAGNEQFF. CDR3 sequence (DNA): TGCGCCAGCAGCTTTCTAGCGGGAGCAGGCAATGAGCAGTTCTTC.

This chain links TRBV19 with TRBJ2-7; D is perhaps TRBD2 (6 bases). Germline lookup yields CDR1 LNHDA and CDR2 SQIVND (reference sequence). Trimming shortened V by 1 base and J by 2 bases, and 12 bases separated the two germline ends. The CDR3 is 15 residues long. The CDR3 coding sequence is TGTGCCAGTAGTATAGGCCGGGGGTTCGCCTACGAGCAGTACTTC. Translation: CASSIGRGFAYEQYF. Filled out from reference TRBV19 and TRBJ2-7, the complete variable domain reads DGGITQSPKYLFRKEGQNVTLSCEQNLNHDAMYWYRQDPGQGLRLIYYSQIVNDFQKGDIAEGYSVSREKKESFPLTVTSAQKNPTAFYLCASSIGRGFAYEQYFGPGTRLTVT.

V gene TRBV29-1 combines with J gene TRBJ1-4, with D uncertain. Per germline, CDR1 SQVTM and CDR2 ANQGSEA. This CDR3 comprises 13 residues. Trimming cost V 6 bases and J 8 bases, with 16 bases left between them. The CDR3 loop reads CSVYELLKEKLFF. For the CDR3, the DNA is TGCAGCGTATACGAGTTGTTGAAGGAAAAACTGTTTTTT.

The sample holds a few counts of this clone. Other DNA sequences of this sample code for an identical CDR3. This chain connects TRBV7-2 to TRBJ1-6; possibly TRBD1 for D (6 bases). The V end was cut by 1 base, the J end by 6 bases, with 10 bases between. This CDR3 is 15 amino acids long. Germline CDR1 and CDR2: SGHTA and FQGNSA. CDR3 DNA sequence: TGTGCCAGCAGCTTAGGGCAGGGGACTAATTCACCCCTCCACTTT. This sequence encodes CASSLGQGTNSPLHF.

This chain connects TRBV20-1 to TRBJ2-1; D might be TRBD1 (5 bases). V gave up 3 bases and J gave up 9 bases, with 21 bases separating them. The germline gives CDR1 DFQATT, CDR2 SNEGSKA (reference sequence). The length of the CDR3 is 15 residues. The CDR3 here is CSASGGAPIFGEQFF. CDR3 coding DNA: TGCAGTGCTAGTGGTGGGGCACCCATTTTTGGTGAGCAGTTCTTC.